The present T cell receptor beta chain was sequenced within a study of Ad26.COV2.S vaccination and SARS-CoV-2 variants. Overall study results and limits: Total responses of T cells may have been underestimated by the analyses of TCR breadth and depth. Recipients given vaccine exceeded placebo recipients in spike-specific TCR breadth. Measurement of non-spike TCR breadth gave similar results in vaccine and placebo recipients. Vaccinees reportedly had broad spike-specific CD8+ and CD4+ T cell responses.

Remarks on this clone: Its specificity is not known.

Trimming took 7 bases from V and 5 from J, leaving 13 bases between them. The germline V gene has CDR1 SGHNT and CDR2 YYREEE (reference sequence). The CDR3 covers 13 residues. Clones were read by immunoSEQ multiplex PCR, and TCRdb kept only the in-frame ones, dropping some. The sample shows more than 150,000 clones, around 88% of them seen only once. J is TRBJ2-1 and V is TRBV5-4; no clear D gene. This sequence originates from a human donor who had recovered from COVID-19. The sample in question was peripheral blood, obtained after recovery from COVID-19. The CDR3 DNA reads as TGTGCCAGCCATGAAGCTGGGGACAATGAGCAGTTCTTC. It specifies CASHEAGDNEQFF.